The sequence of this T cell receptor (beta chain) was determined in a study of CXCR3-negative and CXCR3-positive naive CD8 T cells. Study in general: Some 130 million TRB reads were obtained overall (about 1.5 +/- 0.3 million per library).

As regards this clonotype: Antigen: not known.

Study-wide findings and caveats: Diversity ran similarly high across both naive subsets but far lower in memory CD8+ cells. CXCR3-expressing naive cells carried TRB CDR3s more hydrophobic than those of CXCR3-negative naive cells.

The germline V gene has CDR1 KGHDR and CDR2 SFDVKD. CDR3 length: 16 residues. 5' RACE with UMI labels generated the TRB cDNA libraries. TCRdb re-called the 5' RACE reads and catalogs CDR3 proteins one per entry, DNA excluded. Its listing shows some 120,000 distinct CDR3 sequences. Every individual CD8+ T cell subset underwent sorting in triplicate at around 300,000 cells apiece. Naive CD8+ T cells were CD45RO-CCR7+CD27+CD95-. J is TRBJ2-1 and V is TRBV24-1; TCRdb outputs TRBD1, but without DNA this stays unchecked. The sequence was collected from a human donor in good health. Some clones in this sample may be carry-over from other donors' samples. The specimen was naive CXCR3+ CD8+ T cells from blood. This sample's subset: CD45RO-CCR7+CD27+CD95- naive CD8+ T cells expressing CXCR3 (TNR3+). The CDR3 region is CATSDLSGTRYNEQFF.